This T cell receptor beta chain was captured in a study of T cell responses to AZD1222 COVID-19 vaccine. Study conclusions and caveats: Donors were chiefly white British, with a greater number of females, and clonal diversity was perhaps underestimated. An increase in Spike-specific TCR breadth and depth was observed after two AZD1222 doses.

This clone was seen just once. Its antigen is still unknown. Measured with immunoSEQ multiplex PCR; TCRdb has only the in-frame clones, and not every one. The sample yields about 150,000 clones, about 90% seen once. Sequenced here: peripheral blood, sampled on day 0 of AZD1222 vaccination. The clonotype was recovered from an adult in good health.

CDR3: CASSPPREPNEKLFF. The DNA for the CDR3 is TGTGCCAGCAGCCCCCCTCGTGAACCTAATGAAAAACTGTTTTTT. The gene calls are TRBV4-2 and TRBJ1-4; no definite D call. Trimming removed 4 bases from V and 3 bases from J, with 12 bases in between. Looked up from germline, CDR1 is LGHNA and CDR2 is YNFKEQ. The CDR3 length is 15 residues.